Reported below is one TCR beta chain. The V and J ends lost 2 bases and 4 bases respectively, with 14 bases between them. This CDR3 is 15 amino acids long. Germline V gene sequence: CDR1 LGHNA, CDR2 YNFKEQ. This entry comes from a study of PD-L1 blockade in urothelial cancer. About the study: Between 0 and 3 chemotherapy regimens preceded treatment for each patient. There were a median of approximately 150,000 T cells in blood samples.

This table comes from immunoSEQ multiplex PCR, and its TCRdb copy is limited to in-frame clones, with some not included. Found here are some 100,000 clones, about 91% of them singletons; the top ten hold 0.92%. Enrolled patients showed locally advanced or metastatic urothelial carcinoma. The receptor comes from a woman aged 80 or over with urothelial cancer. The sequenced sample was PBMCs, obtained around atezolizumab (anti-PD-L1) treatment. The rearrangement uses TRBV4-2 and TRBJ1-1; D gene uncertain. The CDR3 is CASSQSTREGTEAFF. The DNA of the CDR3 is TGTGCCAGCAGCCAATCGACGAGGGAGGGCACTGAAGCTTTCTTT.